This TCR beta chain was identified in a study of T cell responses to AZD1222 COVID-19 vaccine. The V gene lost 3 bases and the J gene lost 2 bases, with 14 bases spanning the gap. Germline lookup yields CDR1 SNHLY and CDR2 FYNNEI. CDR3 length equals 15 residues. Generated by immunoSEQ multiplex PCR, the TCRdb table keeps only in-frame clones and is missing some. The repertoire includes about 160,000 clones, roughly 94% of them detected once, and roughly 5.6% sits in the top ten. The TCR comes from an adult who received the AZD1222 COVID-19 vaccine. This material consisted of peripheral blood, taken 28 days after the second AZD1222 dose. The chain uses TRBV2 and TRBJ2-7; D remains ambiguous. CDR3 sequence (DNA): TGTGCCAGCAGTGATCCCACTGATGTCCCCTACGAGCAGTACTTC. Translating it yields CASSDPTDVPYEQYF.